This is a list of T cell receptor beta chains from one sample in a study of T-cell reconstitution after alpha-beta-depleted transplantation in children. TCRdb passed the PCR reads through MiXCR, listing each CDR3 protein once. Among approximately 100,000 distinct CDR3 sequences, more than 10% were seen once, and the ten largest hold 14%. The source material was PBMCs from the stem cell graft donor, sampled from the stem cell graft. These TCRs come from a human donor who donated a stem cell graft to a child with inherited bone marrow failure. Each CDR3 is given with its conserved first and last residue. D genes are given only for firm matches. A row's size may be missing; if present it is once, few, many or a size class.

TRBV15	.	many	TRBJ1-3	CATSYDSSSGNTIYF	TGTGCCACCAGCTATGACTCGAGCTCTGGAAACACCATATATTTT
TRBV10-2	.	few	TRBJ2-3	CASSGGLQTGSTDTQYF	TGCGCCAGCAGTGGGGGACTTCAGACCGGTAGCACAGATACGCAGTATTTT
TRBV7-2	TRBD2	many	TRBJ2-5	CASSFTSGTGETQYF	TGTGCCAGCAGCTTCACTAGCGGGACGGGAGAGACCCAGTACTTC
TRBV9	.	many	TRBJ1-5	CASSVGGGTDANQPQHF	TGTGCCAGCAGCGTAGGTGGAGGAACTGATGCGAATCAGCCCCAGCATTTT
TRBV5-1	.	.	TRBJ1-1	CASSLVTRTEAFF	TGCGCCAGCAGCTTGGTGACCAGGACTGAAGCTTTCTTT
TRBV4-3	TRBD1	many	TRBJ2-1	CASSQGIGTGLSKNEQFF	TGCGCCAGCAGCCAAGGGATTGGGACAGGGTTATCAAAAAATGAGCAGTTCTTC
TRBV7-2	.	.	TRBJ1-1	CACSLFWGNTEAFF	TGTGCCTGCAGCTTATTCTGGGGGAATACTGAAGCTTTCTTT
TRBV12-3/TRBV12-4	TRBD2	many	TRBJ2-1	CASRQAGGPYNEQFF	TGTGCCAGCAGACAAGCGGGAGGGCCCTACAATGAGCAGTTCTTC
TRBV20-1	.	.	TRBJ2-1	CSAFRDSSDEQFF	TGCAGTGCTTTTAGGGACTCCTCTGATGAGCAGTTCTTC
TRBV29-1	.	few	TRBJ2-7	CSVGLGGYEQYF	TGCAGCGTTGGTCTAGGTGGGTACGAGCAGTACTTC
TRBV5-1	TRBD2	many	TRBJ2-2	CASSTAGTTGELFF	TGCGCCAGCAGCACAGCGGGGACCACCGGGGAGCTGTTTTTT
TRBV24-1	TRBD1	many	TRBJ2-3	CATSDPINRGLSTDTQYF	TGTGCCACCAGTGATCCCATCAACAGGGGTCTGAGCACAGATACGCAGTATTTT
TRBV10-3	.	many	TRBJ2-7	CAISDRTRREQYF	TGTGCCATCAGTGACCGGACACGAAGAGAGCAGTACTTC
TRBV7-2	.	many	TRBJ2-2	CASSQPPRVTGELFF	TGTGCCAGCAGCCAACCGCCCCGGGTGACCGGGGAGCTGTTTTTT
TRBV4-2	.	many	TRBJ2-7	CASSQLGHGAFHEQYF	TGTGCCAGCAGCCAACTTGGCCATGGGGCCTTCCACGAGCAGTACTTC
TRBV5-5	TRBD2	many	TRBJ2-3	CASSWTSGREDTQYF	TGTGCCAGCAGCTGGACTAGCGGGAGAGAAGATACGCAGTATTTT
TRBV4-3	.	many	TRBJ2-2	CASSQDFQEGRAGELFF	TGCGCCAGCAGCCAAGATTTCCAGGAGGGTAGGGCCGGGGAGCTGTTTTTT
TRBV5-1	TRBD1	many	TRBJ1-5	CASSPGQGSQPQHF	TGCGCCAGCAGCCCTGGACAGGGGAGCCAGCCCCAGCATTTT
TRBV5-1	.	many	TRBJ2-7	CASSLASFAEQYF	TGCGCCAGCAGCTTGGCCTCGTTCGCCGAGCAGTACTTC
TRBV5-1	.	many	TRBJ2-3	CASSFDRLDTDTQYF	TGCGCCAGCAGCTTTGACAGGTTGGACACAGATACGCAGTATTTT
TRBV7-2	TRBD2	few	TRBJ2-3	CASSLFRGADTQYF	TGTGCCAGCAGCTTATTTCGGGGGGCAGATACGCAGTATTTT
TRBV19	TRBD2	many	TRBJ2-1	CASGRGGAYNEQFF	TGTGCCAGCGGGCGGGGGGGCGCCTACAATGAGCAGTTCTTC
TRBV5-1	.	many	TRBJ2-5	CASSGTYGNMQETQYF	TGCGCCAGCAGCGGGACCTACGGGAATATGCAAGAGACCCAGTACTTC
TRBV29-1	.	.	TRBJ2-6	CSVADGDSGANVLTF	TGCAGCGTTGCCGACGGAGACTCTGGGGCCAACGTCCTGACTTTC
TRBV29-1	TRBD2	many	TRBJ2-1	CSVGGAGGGTYNEQFF	TGCAGCGTTGGAGGGGCGGGAGGAGGGACCTACAATGAGCAGTTCTTC
TRBV10-3	.	many	TRBJ2-3	CAIRDPLGDTQYF	TGTGCCATCAGGGACCCCCTTGGAGATACGCAGTATTTT
TRBV9	.	many	TRBJ2-1	CASSVAGAHEQFF	TGTGCCAGCAGCGTAGCAGGGGCCCATGAGCAGTTCTTC
TRBV6-5	.	many	TRBJ1-2	CASSYFLNYGYTF	TGTGCCAGCAGTTATTTTCTTAACTATGGCTACACCTTC
TRBV7-2	TRBD2	many	TRBJ2-1	CASGTSGSLGQFF	TGTGCCAGCGGTACTAGCGGGAGTCTGGGGCAGTTCTTC
TRBV6-5	TRBD1	many	TRBJ1-5	CASSPLGTGGENQPQHF	TGTGCCAGCAGCCCCTTAGGGACAGGGGGCGAAAATCAGCCCCAGCATTTT
TRBV28	TRBD2	many	TRBJ2-2	CASSLRGGGTNTGELFF	TGTGCCAGCAGTCTTCGGGGGGGCGGGACGAACACCGGGGAGCTGTTTTTT
TRBV2	.	.	TRBJ2-7	CASSERLTGSDEQYF	TGTGCCAGCAGTGAAAGGTTAACAGGGTCCGACGAGCAGTACTTC
TRBV14	TRBD1	.	TRBJ1-4	CASSPGTVPEKLFF	TGTGCCAGCAGCCCCGGGACAGTTCCCGAAAAACTGTTTTTT
TRBV19	.	few	TRBJ2-1	CASRIPGYYEQFF	TGTGCCAGTAGAATACCGGGCTACTATGAGCAGTTCTTC
TRBV24-1	TRBD1	many	TRBJ2-1	CATSKRDRGYNEQFF	TGTGCCACCAGTAAGCGGGACAGGGGCTACAATGAGCAGTTCTTC
TRBV5-1	TRBD1	many	TRBJ1-1	CASSWTGGLNTEAFF	TGCGCCAGCAGCTGGACAGGGGGCTTGAACACTGAAGCTTTCTTT
TRBV7-2	TRBD1	many	TRBJ2-1	CASSLAGTGYSGYNEQFF	TGTGCCAGCAGCTTAGCGGGGACAGGCTACAGCGGTTACAATGAGCAGTTCTTC
TRBV20-1	TRBD1	many	TRBJ2-7	CSASSSGTADEQYF	TGCAGTGCTTCCTCCTCCGGGACAGCCGACGAGCAGTACTTC
TRBV7-2	TRBD2	.	TRBJ2-3	CASSQPGLAEYTQYF	TGTGCCAGCAGCCAACCGGGACTAGCGGAGTATACGCAGTATTTT
TRBV12-3/TRBV12-4	TRBD2	many	TRBJ2-3	CASLSGRTTDTQYF	TGTGCCAGCCTTAGCGGGAGGACCACAGATACGCAGTATTTT
TRBV19	.	.	TRBJ1-6	CASLGRQTGSPLHF	TGTGCCAGCCTAGGGAGACAGACCGGTTCACCCCTCCACTTT
TRBV5-1	TRBD2	many	TRBJ2-1	CASSLWTSDNEQFF	TGCGCCAGCAGCTTATGGACTAGCGACAATGAGCAGTTCTTC
TRBV7-9	.	many	TRBJ1-1	CASSFPGSTEAFF	TGTGCCAGCAGCTTCCCGGGGAGCACTGAAGCTTTCTTT
TRBV5-1	.	many	TRBJ2-7	CASSPPDGTYEQYF	TGCGCCAGCAGCCCGCCGGACGGAACCTACGAGCAGTACTTC
TRBV5-8	.	many	TRBJ1-1	CASSLTVLMNTEAFF	TGTGCCAGCAGCTTGACAGTTCTCATGAACACTGAAGCTTTCTTT
TRBV18	.	.	TRBJ1-3	CASSPSGFGAGNTIYF	TGTGCCAGCTCACCATCTGGTTTTGGGGCCGGAAACACCATATATTTT
TRBV5-4	.	many	TRBJ1-6	CASSLEVTYSPLHF	TGTGCCAGCAGCTTGGAGGTCACATATTCACCCCTCCACTTT